These T cell receptor beta chains were read from a single sample in a study of OX40 agonist ivuxolimab in advanced cancers. Some clones are missing from TCRdb's copy, which holds only in-frame ones; the method was immunoSEQ multiplex PCR. The sample yields 60,000 to 85,000 clones, roughly 90% seen once. Here the sequenced sample was CD4+ or CD8+ T cells sorted from blood, taken in a trial of the OX40 agonist ivuxolimab. These receptors came from an adult with an advanced solid tumor such as melanoma, head and neck, liver or kidney cancer. CDR3s include the opening cysteine and the closing phenylalanine or tryptophan. D genes are given only for firm matches. Size values are once, few and many counts, or a class for expanded clones, and some rows have none.

j_call	v_call	cdr3_length	d_call	clone_size	cdr3_aa	cdr3_nt
TRBJ2-3	TRBV27	13	.	once	CASSFLLGDTQYF	TGTGCCAGCAGTTTCCTTCTCGGGGATACGCAGTATTTT
TRBJ2-7	TRBV29-1	15	TRBD1	.	CSVELVNRGSYEQYF	TGCAGCGTCGAGTTAGTGAACAGGGGTTCCTACGAGCAGTACTTC
TRBJ1-1	TRBV7-9	15	.	.	CASSLGGAMNTEAFF	TGTGCCAGCAGCTTAGGAGGGGCGATGAACACTGAAGCTTTCTTT
TRBJ2-7	TRBV7-7	18	TRBD1	once	CASSFTGQGAGHLYEQYF	TGTGCTAGCAGCTTCACTGGACAGGGGGCTGGCCATCTCTACGAGCAGTACTTC
TRBJ1-1	TRBV5-1	15	.	.	CASSSMTRLDAEAFF	TGCGCCAGCAGCTCGATGACAAGGCTGGACGCTGAAGCTTTCTTT
TRBJ1-1	TRBV5-4	12	.	.	CASSRGGTEAFF	TGTGCCAGCAGCCGGGGAGGGACTGAAGCTTTCTTT
TRBJ2-1	TRBV19	13	.	.	CASSPILYNEQFF	TGTGCCAGTAGCCCGATTCTCTACAATGAGCAGTTCTTC
TRBJ2-1	TRBV6-4	13	.	.	CASSDQTDNEQFF	TGTGCCAGCAGTGACCAGACAGACAATGAGCAGTTCTTC
TRBJ2-1	TRBV9	13	.	.	CASSVWDYNEQFF	TGTGCCAGCAGCGTATGGGACTACAATGAGCAGTTCTTC
TRBJ2-3	TRBV6-6	13	TRBD1	.	CSVWDRSTDTQYF	TGTTCAGTATGGGACAGAAGCACAGATACGCAGTATTTT
TRBJ1-1	TRBV7-6	13	.	.	CASSLGQGSEAFF	TGCGCCAGCAGCTTAGGACAAGGGAGTGAAGCTTTCTTT
TRBJ1-3	TRBV28	15	TRBD1	once	CASRIQGGAGNTIYF	TGTGCCAGCAGGATACAGGGGGGGGCTGGAAACACCATATATTTT
TRBJ1-1	TRBV7-3	15	TRBD1	.	CASSWTGGPDTEAFF	TGTGCCAGCAGCTGGACAGGGGGCCCGGACACTGAAGCTTTCTTT
TRBJ2-3	TRBV5-6	17	.	.	CASSLGQLKTSTDTQYF	TGTGCCAGCAGCTTGGGACAGCTGAAAACTAGCACAGATACGCAGTATTTT
TRBJ1-2	TRBV5-1	16	.	.	CASSLDYEQWPYGYTF	TGCGCCAGCAGCTTGGATTATGAGCAGTGGCCTTATGGCTACACCTTC
TRBJ2-1	TRBV27	13	.	.	CASSLSLYNEQFF	TGTGCCAGCAGTTTAAGTCTCTACAATGAGCAGTTCTTC
TRBJ2-7	TRBV6-5	14	TRBD1	.	CASSYGTGDYEQYF	TGTGCCAGCAGTTACGGGACAGGGGACTACGAGCAGTACTTC
TRBJ2-6	TRBV5-6	15	TRBD2	.	CASSPGGAGANVLTF	TGTGCCAGCAGCCCGGGGGGGGCTGGGGCCAACGTCCTGACTTTC
TRBJ1-2	TRBV5-6	14	.	.	CASSLGQGSYGYTF	TGTGCCAGCAGCTTGGGGCAGGGCTCCTATGGCTACACCTTC
TRBJ2-3	TRBV19	14	TRBD1	.	CASTPGTGTDTQYF	TGTGCCAGTACCCCAGGGACAGGGACAGATACGCAGTATTTT
TRBJ2-1	TRBV27	15	TRBD2	.	CASVKAGVTYNEQFF	TGTGCCAGCGTCAAAGCGGGGGTGACTTACAATGAGCAGTTCTTC
TRBJ1-5	TRBV10-3	14	.	once	CAISDRWGNQPQHF	TGTGCCATCAGTGATAGGTGGGGCAATCAGCCCCAGCATTTT
TRBJ2-1	TRBV18	13	.	many	CASSPTSYNEQFF	TGTGCCAGCTCACCAACTTCGTACAATGAGCAGTTCTTC
TRBJ1-3	TRBV7-9	15	.	.	CASSLAASAGNTIYF	TGTGCCAGCAGCTTAGCGGCAAGCGCTGGAAACACCATATATTTT
TRBJ1-6	TRBV9	14	.	.	CASSVGQGNSPLHF	TGTGCCAGCAGCGTAGGTCAGGGGAATTCACCCCTCCACTTT
TRBJ2-5	TRBV18	16	.	.	CASSPQPRGLQETQYF	TGTGCCAGCTCACCACAGCCGCGGGGGCTCCAAGAGACCCAGTACTTC
TRBJ2-7	TRBV4-1	13	.	.	CASSPTVSYEQYF	TGCGCCAGCAGCCCGACAGTCTCCTACGAGCAGTACTTC